The 9 T cell receptor beta chains below come from one sample, sequenced in a study of blood T cell repertoires in COVID-19. The table came from immunoSEQ multiplex PCR; TCRdb's copy has only in-frame clones and leaves some out. Seen here are 100,000 to 150,000 clones, approximately 84% observed once, and the top ten hold roughly an eighth. The sequenced sample was peripheral blood. The receptors derive from a woman aged 55 to 70 with acute or convalescent COVID-19.

V is TRBV12-3 or TRBV12-4 and J is TRBJ2-7; D call uncertain. This CDR3 is 12 amino acids long. Trimming took 6 bases from V and 3 from J, leaving 9 bases between them. Written as DNA, the CDR3 is TGTGCCAGCAGCCTCTCCCTCTACGAGCAGTACTTC. The encoded protein is CASSLSLYEQYF.

The rearrangement uses TRBV5-1 and TRBJ2-5; 10 nucleotides line up with TRBD1. This CDR3 is built from 15 residues. J was trimmed by 3 bases and V by 2 bases; bases with no gene match: 4. Germline CDR1 and CDR2: SGHRS and YFSETQ. The CDR3 protein is CASSLWTGGKETQYF. Written as DNA, the CDR3 is TGCGCCAGCAGCTTATGGACAGGGGGGAAAGAGACCCAGTACTTC.

The V gene is TRBV21-1, the J gene TRBJ1-1; the table gives TRBD1 as D, unverified against the DNA. TRBV21-1 is listed as a pseudogene. The CDR3 is 14 amino acids. The CDR3 nucleotides read TGTGCCAGCAGCTTTTTTACAGGGGTGGGTGAAGCTTTCTTT. Translation gives CASSFFTGVGEAFF.

This sequence joins TRBV19 and TRBJ1-1; 11 nucleotides match TRBD1. Unmatched junction bases numbered 12, after V lost 8 bases and J lost 1 base. This CDR3 contains 17 residues. Germline-derived CDR1 and CDR2 are LNHDA and SQIVND (reference sequence). CDR3 nucleotide sequence: TGTGCCAGTTCTAACCGGGACAGGGGGAACCAGAACACTGAAGCTTTCTTT. This translates into CASSNRDRGNQNTEAFF.

This clone was detected only a few times. The rearrangement links TRBV12-5 to TRBJ1-1; 7 bases fit TRBD1. Germline V gives CDR1 LGHNT, CDR2 FRNRAP. The CDR3 loop spans 13 amino acids. V gave up 7 bases and J gave up 5 bases; unmatched junction bases: 7. The CDR3 here is CASAGQAPTEAFF. In DNA form, the CDR3 reads TGTGCTAGTGCCGGACAGGCTCCAACTGAAGCTTTCTTT.

Notes on this clone: Other DNA sequences of this sample code for an identical CDR3. The genes are TRBV30 and TRBJ1-1, with D possibly matching TRBD1 (5 bases). Germline V CDR1 and CDR2: GTSNPN, SVGIG (reference sequence). The CDR3 runs to 13 residues. Trimming pared 3 bases from V and 7 bases from J, leaving 15 bases between. CDR3 residues: CAWSRRRDGEAFF. CDR3 in DNA: TGTGCCTGGAGCCGAAGGAGGGACGGTGAAGCTTTCTTT.

This clone was counted once. This chain uses TRBV5-6 with TRBJ1-1; D ambiguous. From germline, CDR1 is SGHDT and CDR2 YYEEEE. The CDR3 is 13 amino acids. The ends were cut back, 6 bases at V and 3 bases at J, with 12 bases in the middle. CDR3 DNA sequence: TGTGCCAGCACCCTAGGGCGGGACACTGAAGCTTTCTTT. This translates into CASTLGRDTEAFF.

The CDR3: CASSPGGGTGDNEQFF. CDR3 nucleotides: TGTGCCAGCAGCCCGGGGGGAGGGACAGGGGACAATGAGCAGTTCTTC. The rearrangement uses TRBV4-2 and TRBJ2-1; 10 bases are shared with TRBD1. This CDR3 is 16 amino acids long. Germline V CDR1 and CDR2: LGHNA, YNFKEQ. With V trimmed by 4 bases and J by 5 bases, 8 bases remained unmatched.

This clone was seen once. The CDR3 reads CASSSGLAKNIQYF. CDR3 coding DNA: TGTGCCAGCAGCTCTGGACTAGCCAAAAACATTCAGTACTTC. The chain combines TRBV5-8 with TRBJ2-4; a possible D gene is TRBD2 (5 bases). The CDR3 runs 14 residues. Trimming stripped 3 bases from V and 0 bases from J, with 7 bases between. CDR1 is SGHTS, CDR2 YDEGEE, per germline.